The sequence of this TCR beta chain was determined in a study of T cell repertoires in cytomegalovirus infection. Across the study: Use of recently identified HLA-C-restricted and well-studied HLA-B-restricted CMV epitopes was part of the study. CMV infection and matching HLA type were both indicated by public TCR beta signatures. General study findings and limits: Pooled public TCR beta family frequency picked out CMV carriers with the relevant HLA.

Comment on this clonotype: Antigen specificity is unknown.

The CDR3 sequence is 14 residues long. Germline V gene sequence: CDR1 SQVTM, CDR2 ANQGSEA. With 6 bases removed from V and 1 base from J, the gap between germline ends came to 15 bases. One entry per CDR3 protein results from TCRdb running MiXCR on the reads. The top ten hold about 21% of the sample, which has approximately 260,000 distinct CDR3 sequences, 22% seen once. The source was cultured PBMCs, collected from culture after CMV antigen stimulation. The sequence was obtained from a human donor in good health (CMV status not recorded). Some clones in this sample may be carry-over from other donors' samples. The genes are TRBV29-1 and TRBJ2-5; weak D call: TRBD2 (6 bases). CDR3 nucleotide sequence: TGCAGCGTGGACGCGCTAGCGAGCCAAGAGACCCAGTACTTC. Translated, it gives CSVDALASQETQYF.